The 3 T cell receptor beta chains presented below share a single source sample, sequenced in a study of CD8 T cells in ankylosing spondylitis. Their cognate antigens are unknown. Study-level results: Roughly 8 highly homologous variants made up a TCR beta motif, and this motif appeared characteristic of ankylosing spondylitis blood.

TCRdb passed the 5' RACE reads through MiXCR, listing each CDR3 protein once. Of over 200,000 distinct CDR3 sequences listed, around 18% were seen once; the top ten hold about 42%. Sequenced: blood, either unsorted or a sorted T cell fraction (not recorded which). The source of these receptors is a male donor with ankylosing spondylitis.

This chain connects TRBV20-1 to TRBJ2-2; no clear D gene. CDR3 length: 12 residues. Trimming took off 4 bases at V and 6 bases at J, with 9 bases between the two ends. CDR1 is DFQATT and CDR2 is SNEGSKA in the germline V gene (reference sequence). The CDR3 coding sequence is TGCAGTGCTACCGCCATGTCCGGGGAGCTGTTTTTT. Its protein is CSATAMSGELFF.

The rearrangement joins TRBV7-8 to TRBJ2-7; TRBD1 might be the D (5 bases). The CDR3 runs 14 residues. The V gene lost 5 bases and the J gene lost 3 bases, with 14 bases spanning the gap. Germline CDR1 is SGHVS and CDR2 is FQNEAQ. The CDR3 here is CASSVTGTLYEQYF. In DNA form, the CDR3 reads TGTGCCAGCAGCGTAACAGGCACCCTCTACGAGCAGTACTTC.

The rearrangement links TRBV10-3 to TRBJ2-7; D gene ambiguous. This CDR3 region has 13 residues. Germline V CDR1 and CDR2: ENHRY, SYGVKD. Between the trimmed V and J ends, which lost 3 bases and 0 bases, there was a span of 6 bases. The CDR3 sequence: CAISDDSSYEQYF. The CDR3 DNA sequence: TGTGCCATCAGTGATGATAGCTCCTACGAGCAGTACTTC.